This T cell receptor (beta chain) was sequenced during a study of blood T cell repertoires in COVID-19. The data were produced by immunoSEQ multiplex PCR, yet TCRdb's version contains in-frame clones alone and is incomplete. The sample comprises 250,000 or so clones, 90% of which are singletons, and just over 0.85% rests with the top ten. The TCR sequence derives from a man aged 50-59 years who had been exposed to COVID-19. The sequencing input was PBMCs or T cells enriched from blood (not recorded which).

The CDR3 loop is CASSQDIRQGRTYGYTF. The CDR3 nucleotides are TGTGCCAGCAGCCAAGATATTCGACAGGGCCGTACCTATGGCTACACCTTC. The chain carries TRBV4-2 and TRBJ1-2; 7 nucleotides agree with TRBD1. The CDR3 runs to 17 residues. J gave up 4 bases and V 0 bases, and 11 bases lay outside the gene matches. The germline gives CDR1 LGHNA, CDR2 YNFKEQ.